The 7 T cell receptor beta chains below all came from one sample that was sequenced in a study of monozygotic twins with inflammatory bowel disease. Each CDR3 protein gets one entry in TCRdb, which reprocessed the 5' RACE reads and gives no DNA. The table lists 420,000 or so distinct CDR3 sequences. Input material: blood. The receptors stem from a human donor with ulcerative colitis or Crohn's disease, or a healthy co-twin of an affected twin (not recorded which).

The chain recombines TRBV27 with TRBJ2-7; TCRdb's assignment of TRBD1 cannot be checked, as there is no DNA. The CDR3 is made up of 14 amino acids. From germline, CDR1 is MNHEY and CDR2 SMNVEV (reference sequence). Here the CDR3 reads CASGARTRTYEQYF.

This chain links TRBV19 with TRBJ2-5; no DNA is available, so the TRBD2 call from TCRdb remains unchecked. This CDR3 has 13 amino acids. Germline V gives CDR1 LNHDA, CDR2 SQIVND (reference sequence). CDR3 loop: CASSTTSGETQYF.

The chain has TRBV7-9 and TRBJ2-7; checking the TCRdb D call of TRBD2 is not possible without DNA. Germline V lookup: CDR1 SEHNR, CDR2 FQNEAQ (reference sequence). The CDR3 length is 15 residues. CDR3 in amino acids: CASSLGLAALYEQYF.

The rearrangement uses TRBV27 and TRBJ1-1. Germline-derived CDR1 and CDR2 are MNHEY and SMNVEV (reference sequence). The CDR3 is 13 amino acids. The CDR3 is CASRTKGNTEAFF.

The chain links TRBV28 to TRBJ2-5; the TCRdb call, TRBD1, lacks DNA for checking. Germline CDR1 and CDR2: MDHEN and SYDVKM. The CDR3 consists of 19 residues. Here the CDR3 reads CASSLPKALGPRYQETQYF.

The chain couples TRBV5-1 to TRBJ2-1; TCRdb proposes TRBD1, but this gene call is untestable without DNA. CDR3 length: 15 amino acids. The V gene's germline CDR1 is SGHRS and CDR2 YFSETQ. This chain's CDR3 is CASSSSGLGGNEQFF.

The V and J genes are TRBV5-1 and TRBJ2-7; TCRdb's D gene call, TRBD1, goes unchecked for lack of DNA. CDR3 length equals 15 residues. Germline V lookup: CDR1 SGHRS, CDR2 YFSETQ. Here the CDR3 reads CASSLAGQGAGEQYF.